Below, 32 T cell receptor beta chains from the same sample are listed, as sequenced in a study of blood T cell repertoires in COVID-19. Clones were read by immunoSEQ multiplex PCR, and TCRdb kept only the in-frame ones, dropping some. The table has 350,000 or so clones, over 85% seen once. The sequenced sample was peripheral blood. The receptors originated from a woman in her sixties with COVID-19, enrolled during active disease.

This chain connects TRBV9 to TRBJ2-2; 8 bases are shared with TRBD1. Per the germline V gene, CDR1 is SGDLS and CDR2 is YYNGEE. Trimming cost V 4 bases and J 6 bases; bases outside gene matches: 5. The CDR3 is 14 residues long. The CDR3 DNA reads as TGTGCCAGCAGCATCAACAGGGGGGCCGGGGAGCTGTTTTTT. Amino acid sequence: CASSINRGAGELFF.

The gene calls are TRBV6-5 and TRBJ2-1; 10 bases agree with TRBD2. Germline assignment: CDR1 MNHEY and CDR2 SVGAGI. This CDR3 region has 16 residues. The V segment lost 0 bases and the J segment 12 bases; nucleotides outside the gene matches: 11. CDR3 sequence (DNA): TGTGCCAGCAGTTACTCTCCAGCGGGGGGGCCCGAGAGGCAGTTCTTC. Its protein is CASSYSPAGGPERQFF.

Regarding this clone: The same CDR3 is also encoded by other DNA sequences in this sample. CDR3 DNA: TGTGCCAGCAGCCGGGACAGCCGCAATCAGCCCCAGCATTTT. This gives the protein CASSRDSRNQPQHF. V and J are TRBV6-5 and TRBJ1-5; 7 bases are shared with TRBD1. The CDR3 contains 14 residues. V lost 6 bases to trimming and J lost 2 bases; unmatched junction nucleotides: 4. Germline loops: CDR1 MNHEY, CDR2 SVGAGI.

This chain uses TRBV2 with TRBJ2-1; D might be TRBD2 (6 bases). Trimming stripped 6 bases from V and 13 bases from J, with 22 bases between. CDR1 and CDR2 (germline): SNHLY, FYNNEI. This CDR3 comprises 14 residues. CDR3 in DNA: TGTGCCAGCAGGAGAAGTACAACGGAGGGCTTCCAGTTCTTC. It codes for CASRRSTTEGFQFF.

The rearrangement links TRBV6-6 to TRBJ1-2, with 10 bases lining up with TRBD1. The germline V gene has CDR1 MNHNY and CDR2 SVGAGI (reference sequence). After removal of 8 bases from V and 2 bases from J, the junction contained 5 bases not matched to a gene. This CDR3 spans 14 amino acids. The DNA of the CDR3 is TGTGCCAGCTGCCCGACAGGGGGCAACTATGGCTACACCTTC. Amino acids: CASCPTGGNYGYTF.

This clone has more than one count but fewer than ten. The V and J genes are TRBV29-1 and TRBJ2-1, with TRBD1 matching 8 bases. Germline V CDR1 and CDR2: SQVTM, ANQGSEA. The CDR3 spans 12 residues. V was pared by 7 bases and J by 8 bases, with 7 bases of the junction left unmatched. CDR3 loop: CSGRGQNDEQFF. CDR3 DNA sequence: TGCAGCGGCAGGGGGCAGAACGATGAGCAGTTCTTC.

J is TRBJ2-5 and V is TRBV5-1, with 8 bases aligning to TRBD1. The CDR3 is made up of 14 amino acids. With V trimmed by 4 bases and J by 4 bases, 6 bases remained unmatched. CDR1 is SGHRS, CDR2 YFSETQ, per germline. The CDR3 loop is CASSPEDRVETQYF. CDR3 in DNA: TGCGCCAGCAGCCCAGAGGACAGGGTAGAGACCCAGTACTTC. Combining the CDR3 with reference TRBV5-1 and TRBJ2-5 gives the whole variable domain KAGVTQTPRYLIKTRGQQVTLSCSPISGHRSVSWYQQTPGQGLQFLFEYFSETQRNKGNFPGRFSGRQFSNSRSEMNVSTLELGDSALYLCASSPEDRVETQYFGPGTRLLVL.

Remarks on this clone: The sample holds other DNA sequences that translate to the same CDR3. The chain is built from TRBV2 and TRBJ1-5; a possible D gene is TRBD1 (6 bases). There are 14 residues in the CDR3. Trimming took 3 bases from V and 2 from J, leaving 8 bases between them. The germline V gene encodes CDR1 SNHLY and CDR2 FYNNEI. Written as DNA, the CDR3 is TGTGCCAGCAGTGACAGGGGAGGCAATCAGCCCCAGCATTTT. Protein product: CASSDRGGNQPQHF.

The V and J genes are TRBV5-6 and TRBJ2-5, with 11 positions matching TRBD2. The germline CDR1 and CDR2 sequences are SGHDT and YYEEEE. V shed 4 bases and J 2 bases; nucleotides not matched to a gene: 7. The CDR3 is 16 amino acids. CDR3 sequence reads: CASSLLLAGDQETQYF. The CDR3 DNA reads TGTGCCAGCAGCCTATTACTAGCGGGGGATCAAGAGACCCAGTACTTC.

The chain combines TRBV5-1 with TRBJ2-5, with D possibly TRBD1 on 5 matching bases. V lost 2 bases and J lost 5, with 16 bases in between. There are 15 residues in the CDR3. CDR1 and CDR2 (germline): SGHRS, YFSETQ. The CDR3 sequence is CASSLVGAQRETQYF. The CDR3 DNA follows: TGCGCCAGCAGCTTAGTAGGGGCGCAGAGGGAGACCCAGTACTTC.

The sample holds many counts of this clone. V usage is TRBV11-1 and J usage is TRBJ1-1; TRBD1 aligns across 9 bases. The germline V gene has CDR1 SGHAT and CDR2 FQDESV (reference sequence). This CDR3 spans 15 amino acids. The V and J ends lost 5 bases and 2 bases, in that order; junction bases with no gene match: 6. The CDR3 sequence: CASSPLTGGNTEAFF. The CDR3 DNA reads as TGTGCCAGCAGCCCCCTCACAGGGGGCAACACTGAAGCTTTCTTT.

This clone was counted a single time. V is TRBV5-1 and J is TRBJ2-3; 7 bases agree with TRBD2. V lost 4 bases and J lost 0; bases outside the gene matches: 2. The CDR3 extends over 14 amino acids. Germline V gene lookup returns CDR1 SGHRS and CDR2 YFSETQ. The CDR3 DNA sequence: TGCGCCAGCAGCGGGGGGGATAGCACAGATACGCAGTATTTT. It specifies CASSGGDSTDTQYF.

The V gene is TRBV6-5, the J gene TRBJ2-7, with D uncertain. From germline, CDR1 is MNHEY and CDR2 SVGAGI. The length of the CDR3 is 12 residues. Trimming cost V 8 bases and J 4 bases, with 12 bases left between them. The CDR3 region has the DNA TGTGCCAGCCGAGGAGACTGGTACGAGCAGTACTTC. Protein: CASRGDWYEQYF.

The chain recombines TRBV4-1 with TRBJ2-1; TRBD1 aligns across 7 bases. In germline, CDR1 is MGHRA, CDR2 YSYEKL. The CDR3 spans 14 residues. The V and J ends lost 3 bases and 5 bases, in that order; junction bases with no gene match: 4. The CDR3 sequence is CASSQGQPNNEQFF. The CDR3 DNA sequence: TGCGCCAGCAGCCAGGGACAGCCAAACAATGAGCAGTTCTTC.

The rearrangement joins TRBV5-1 to TRBJ2-3; the match to TRBD2 covers 9 bases. The germline V gene encodes CDR1 SGHRS and CDR2 YFSETQ. The CDR3 loop spans 16 amino acids. With V trimmed by 0 bases and J by 3 bases, 5 bases remained unmatched. The CDR3 reads CASSLVAGEGTDTQYF. The DNA for the CDR3 is TGCGCCAGCAGCTTGGTAGCGGGGGAAGGGACAGATACGCAGTATTTT.

The V gene is TRBV15, the J gene TRBJ2-2, with 8 bases fitting TRBD1. The CDR3 runs 17 residues. Germline V gene data show CDR1 as LNHNV and CDR2 as YYDKDF (reference sequence). V shed 2 bases and J 2 bases; nucleotides not matched to a gene: 7. CDR3 in amino acids: CATSRLSDRGNTGELFF. The CDR3, as DNA: TGTGCCACCAGCAGACTATCCGACAGGGGTAACACCGGGGAGCTGTTTTTT.

In its sample, this clone was seen once. The chain uses TRBV7-2 and TRBJ2-1; TRBD1 might be the D (6 bases). The CDR3 totals 12 residues. Germline loops: CDR1 SGHTA, CDR2 FQGNSA. Trimming left V 5 bases short and J 7 bases short, with 9 bases between. The DNA for the CDR3 is TGTGCCAGCAGCGCTACAGGGAATGAGCAGTTCTTC. It codes for CASSATGNEQFF.

This clone was detected once. V and J are TRBV5-1 and TRBJ2-7, with 8 bases that match TRBD1. Germline lookup yields CDR1 SGHRS and CDR2 YFSETQ. CDR3 length: 15 amino acids. V was pared by 4 bases and J by 3 bases, with 9 bases of the junction left unmatched. The CDR3 DNA reads TGCGCCAGCAGCCGTGACCCGGGACAGGACTACGAGCAGTACTTC. Protein product: CASSRDPGQDYEQYF.

This clone came up once. The J gene is TRBJ1-1, the V gene TRBV7-9, with D perhaps TRBD1 (5 bases). The V gene's germline CDR1 is SEHNR and CDR2 FQNEAQ (reference sequence). Trimming pared 2 bases from V and 0 bases from J, leaving 7 bases between. The CDR3 is 14 residues long. CDR3 protein: CASSLLTVNTEAFF. DNA of the CDR3: TGTGCCAGCAGCTTATTGACAGTGAACACTGAAGCTTTCTTT.

This clone was detected only once. V is TRBV27 and J is TRBJ1-1; perhaps TRBD1 as D (5 bases). This CDR3 spans 15 amino acids. The germline gives CDR1 MNHEY, CDR2 SMNVEV (reference sequence). V shed 6 bases and J shed 0 bases, with 14 bases lying between them. The CDR3 DNA follows: TGTGCCAGCAGCCTAAGGGGCAGGGTGAACACTGAAGCTTTCTTT. Its protein product is CASSLRGRVNTEAFF.

This clone appeared a single time. V and J are TRBV28 and TRBJ1-5, with a weak D call TRBD1 (5 bases). The CDR3 has 16 residues. Germline loops: CDR1 MDHEN, CDR2 SYDVKM. Deletions cut 3 bases from V and 2 bases from J, with 14 bases between. The CDR3 spells CASSFHARGRNQPQHF. CDR3 sequence (DNA): TGTGCCAGCAGTTTCCACGCAAGGGGTCGCAATCAGCCCCAGCATTTT.

Comments on this clone: Other DNA sequences from this sample encode an identical CDR3 as well. This chain joins TRBV18 and TRBJ2-7; no clear D. V gave up 6 bases and J gave up 0 bases, with 6 bases separating them. Germline CDR1 reads KGHSH; CDR2 reads LQKENI. This CDR3 has 12 residues. CDR3 in amino acids: CASSPSSYEQYF. For the CDR3, the DNA is TGTGCCAGCTCTCCTAGCTCCTACGAGCAGTACTTC.

This clone was recorded only once. This chain links TRBV7-9 with TRBJ1-6, with 7 bases fitting TRBD1. There are 13 residues in the CDR3. With 3 bases clipped from V and 10 bases from J, the junction kept 3 bases outside the gene matches. Germline CDR1 is SEHNR and CDR2 is FQNEAQ (reference sequence). This CDR3 reads CASSFTGVSPLHF. The CDR3 DNA reads TGTGCCAGCAGCTTCACAGGGGTCTCACCCCTCCACTTT.

This rearrangement joins TRBV19 to TRBJ1-1, with 7 bases lining up with TRBD1. The CDR3 is 13 residues long. The ends lost 6 bases at V and 5 bases at J; junction bases unmatched: 6. Germline loops: CDR1 LNHDA, CDR2 SQIVND (reference sequence). CDR3 nucleotides: TGTGCCAGTAGCGACAGGGTCGAAACTGAAGCTTTCTTT. It specifies CASSDRVETEAFF. The variable domain in full, completed from reference TRBV19 and TRBJ1-1, reads DGGITQSPKYLFRKEGQNVTLSCEQNLNHDAMYWYRQDPGQGLRLIYYSQIVNDFQKGDIAEGYSVSREKKESFPLTVTSAQKNPTAFYLCASSDRVETEAFFGQGTRLTVV.

This chain connects TRBV5-5 to TRBJ1-2; possibly TRBD1 for D (5 bases). Trimming stripped 4 bases from V and 2 bases from J, with 12 bases between. This CDR3 comprises 14 residues. Germline values: CDR1 SGHKS, CDR2 YYEKEE (reference sequence). The CDR3 spells CASSPLRGNYGYTF. In nucleotides, the CDR3 is TGTGCCAGCAGCCCCTTAAGGGGCAACTATGGCTACACCTTC.

The chain employs TRBV12-5 and TRBJ2-6; the D is unclear. Germline lookup yields CDR1 LGHNT and CDR2 FRNRAP. CDR3 size: 18 residues. V lost 7 bases and J 0 bases, leaving 19 bases between the germline ends. The CDR3 here is CASAPPAGKSSGANVLTF. CDR3 in DNA: TGTGCTAGTGCCCCGCCGGCAGGAAAATCCTCTGGGGCCAACGTCCTGACTTTC.

J is TRBJ1-4 and V is TRBV9; no firm D call. From germline, CDR1 is SGDLS and CDR2 YYNGEE. With 2 bases removed from V and 5 bases from J, the gap between germline ends came to 10 bases. The CDR3 is made up of 14 amino acids. The CDR3 DNA sequence: TGTGCCAGCAGCGTGTCCCAGGAAAATGAAAAACTGTTTTTT. Its protein is CASSVSQENEKLFF. Complete variable domain (other parts from reference TRBV9 and TRBJ1-4): DSGVTQTPKHLITATGQRVTLRCSPRSGDLSVYWYQQSLDQGLQFLIQYYNGEERAKGNILERFSAQQFPDLHSELNLSSLELGDSALYFCASSVSQENEKLFFGSGTQLSVL.

V and J are TRBV7-9 and TRBJ1-2; D not certain. Per germline, CDR1 SEHNR and CDR2 FQNEAQ (reference sequence). Trimming stripped 5 bases from V and 8 bases from J, with 18 bases between. The CDR3 extends over 14 amino acids. The DNA of the CDR3 is TGTGCCAGCAGCGCGGGATCCCTAGTTCACGGCTACACCTTC. Translated, it gives CASSAGSLVHGYTF.

The chain has TRBV4-1 and TRBJ1-3, with 8 bases that match TRBD1. CDR3 length: 15 amino acids. After removal of 5 bases from V and 4 bases from J, the junction contained 7 bases not matched to a gene. Germline V lookup: CDR1 MGHRA, CDR2 YSYEKL. The CDR3 protein is CASSEQGESGNTIYF. The CDR3 nucleotides are TGCGCCAGCAGCGAACAGGGGGAATCGGGAAACACCATATATTTT.

The V gene is TRBV2, the J gene TRBJ2-2; 8 nucleotides match TRBD1. Germline CDR1 SNHLY, CDR2 FYNNEI. The V segment lost 6 bases and the J segment 1 base; nucleotides outside the gene matches: 7. The CDR3 consists of 16 residues. In nucleotides, the CDR3 is TGTGCCAGCAGGTCGGACAGGGTCCTGAACACCGGGGAGCTGTTTTTT. Translation: CASRSDRVLNTGELFF.

The CDR3 here is CASSLITGNEQFF. The CDR3 DNA reads as TGTGCCAGCAGCTTAATAACGGGGAATGAGCAGTTCTTC. The rearrangement joins TRBV7-9 to TRBJ2-1; a weak D match, TRBD2 (5 bases). V lost 2 bases to trimming and J lost 7 bases, with 9 bases between them. Germline-derived CDR1 and CDR2 are SEHNR and FQNEAQ (reference sequence). CDR3 length: 13 residues.

This clone has a handful of counts. This chain connects TRBV7-8 to TRBJ2-5; D might be TRBD2 (5 bases). Germline V gene data show CDR1 as SGHVS and CDR2 as FQNEAQ. V was shortened by 2 bases and J by 5 bases, with 12 bases between the two germline ends. This CDR3 has 14 amino acids. The CDR3 here is CASSLSGSGETQYF. DNA for the CDR3: TGTGCCAGCAGCTTATCGGGGTCCGGGGAGACCCAGTACTTC.